This T cell receptor beta chain appears in the sequencing data of a study of identical twins. Whole-study findings and limits: Weaker excess sharing between twins was seen in beta out-of-frame sequences.

TCRdb independently ran MiXCR on the 5' RACE reads; one entry per CDR3 protein. The sample has about 1.7 million distinct CDR3 sequences, about 32% seen once; the top ten hold 0.25% to 0.3%. As to this clonotype: Its antigen is unknown.

This TCR derives from a newborn girl in good health. The specimen sequenced was cord blood.

CDR3 sequence reads: CASRPSRLAENQETQYF. As DNA, the CDR3 is TGTGCCAGCAGACCCTCCCGACTAGCGGAAAACCAAGAGACCCAGTACTTC. This chain joins TRBV6-2 or TRBV6-3 and TRBJ2-5, with 9 bases fitting TRBD2. This CDR3 spans 17 amino acids. J was trimmed by 0 bases and V by 6 bases; bases with no gene match: 11. The V gene's germline CDR1 is MNHEY and CDR2 SVGEGT.